Following are 29 T cell receptor beta chains from one sample sequenced in a study of cytomegalovirus exposure and HLA in healthy donors listed by TCRdb under 2017. Library preparation was by the immunoSEQ multiplex PCR assay. For the multiplex PCR, a mixture combining 60 forward primers for TCR Vbeta segments and 13 reverse primers for TCR Jbeta segments was used. What TCRdb holds here is the immuneACCESS table cut down to in-frame rearrangements. Part of the clones is not present; checked against another copy, under half of the missing clones reflect an unresolved V gene, and the others are unexplained. The sample contains fewer than 200,000 clones, approximately 77% of them found a single time. The ten largest clones represent 3.5% to 4.5% of the sample. Sequences were obtained from PBMCs. Receptors were obtained from a man younger than 45 in good health and CMV-seropositive.

V usage is TRBV2 and J usage is TRBJ1-6; 10 nucleotides line up with TRBD1. The CDR3 is 15 residues long. The germline V gene encodes CDR1 SNHLY and CDR2 FYNNEI. J was trimmed by 7 bases and V by 2 bases; bases with no gene match: 2. The DNA of the CDR3 is TGTGCCAGCAGTGAAAGGACAGGGGGAAATTCACCCCTCCACTTT. Translated: CASSERTGGNSPLHF.

V usage is TRBV25-1 and J usage is TRBJ2-3; 9 nucleotides line up with TRBD1. The trim removed 6 bases at V and 8 bases at J, leaving 12 bases unmatched. Germline V gene data show CDR1 as MGHDK and CDR2 as SYGVNS. This CDR3 is 15 amino acids long. In DNA form, the CDR3 reads TGTGCCAGCAGCACGGGACAGGGACCCTTCGGTACGCAGTATTTT. It encodes CASSTGQGPFGTQYF.

This sequence joins TRBV7-2 and TRBJ2-7; maybe TRBD1 (6 bases). Trimming left V 0 bases short and J 3 bases short, with 9 bases between. The CDR3 consists of 14 residues. Germline V gives CDR1 SGHTA, CDR2 FQGNSA. CDR3 sequence reads: CASSLAQGFYEQYF. CDR3 in DNA: TGTGCCAGCAGCTTAGCACAGGGTTTCTACGAGCAGTACTTC. Full variable domain (rest looked up from reference TRBV7-2 and TRBJ2-7): GAGVSQSPSNKVTEKGKDVELRCDPISGHTALYWYRQSLGQGLEFLIYFQGNSAPDKSGLPSDRFSAERTGGSVSTLTIQRTQQEDSAVYLCASSLAQGFYEQYFGPGTRLTVT.

The chain joins TRBV6-1 to TRBJ2-7, with D perhaps matching TRBD2 (5 bases). V shed 5 bases and J shed 3 bases, with 11 bases lying between them. The germline gives CDR1 MNHNS, CDR2 SASEGT. The length of the CDR3 is 13 residues. Here the CDR3 DNA reads TGTGCCAGCAGTAAAAACGGGAACTACGAGCAGTACTTC. Translation gives CASSKNGNYEQYF.

The chain carries TRBV5-1 and TRBJ2-5; 7 positions agree with TRBD1. Germline CDR1 reads SGHRS; CDR2 reads YFSETQ. The V segment lost 4 bases and the J segment 0 bases; nucleotides outside the gene matches: 3. The CDR3 is 14 amino acids. In nucleotides, the CDR3 is TGCGCCAGCAGCCTGACAGGGAACCAAGAGACCCAGTACTTC. Its translation is CASSLTGNQETQYF.

V and J are TRBV6-1 and TRBJ2-5; no definite D call. Per germline, CDR1 MNHNS and CDR2 SASEGT. Deletions cut 2 bases from V and 0 bases from J, with 10 bases between. The CDR3 length is 15 residues. The chain's CDR3 is CASSEPPVYQETQYF. The CDR3 DNA reads TGTGCCAGCAGTGAACCCCCGGTGTACCAAGAGACCCAGTACTTC.

The V gene is TRBV10-2, the J gene TRBJ2-7, with 15 bases fitting TRBD2. This CDR3 comprises 14 residues. Trimming at V came to 6 bases and at J to 6 bases, leaving 3 bases not matched to a gene. CDR1 WSHSY and CDR2 SAAADI come from the germline V gene. The CDR3: CASSGTSGRTEQYF. CDR3 nucleotide sequence: TGCGCCAGCAGCGGGACTAGCGGGAGGACCGAGCAGTACTTC.

The J gene is TRBJ2-2, the V gene TRBV7-3; TRBD2 matches 12 bases. The V segment lost 5 bases and the J segment 6 bases; nucleotides outside the gene matches: 7. CDR1 is SGHTA and CDR2 is FQGTGA in the germline V gene. The CDR3 extends over 16 amino acids. The CDR3 region has the DNA TGTGCCAGCAGCCTCACTAGCGGGGGGAGACCCGGGGAGCTGTTTTTT. Encoded protein: CASSLTSGGRPGELFF.

V and J are TRBV4-3 and TRBJ2-3; D possibly corresponds to TRBD2 (6 bases). This CDR3 has 17 residues. V shed 0 bases and J shed 3 bases, with 16 bases lying between them. CDR1 is LGHNA and CDR2 is YSLEER in the germline V gene. The DNA for the CDR3 is TGCGCCAGCAGCCAAGAAATGCTCGCGGGGCTAACAGATACGCAGTATTTT. Its protein product is CASSQEMLAGLTDTQYF.

The chain is built from TRBV7-9 and TRBJ2-2; TRBD1 matches 9 bases. This CDR3 is 14 amino acids long. Germline V gene data show CDR1 as SEHNR and CDR2 as FQNEAQ (reference sequence). The J segment lost 6 bases and the V segment lost 5 bases, leaving 4 bases of the junction unmatched. CDR3 loop: CASSQNRGPGELFF. DNA for the CDR3: TGTGCCAGCAGCCAAAACAGGGGGCCCGGGGAGCTGTTTTTT.

The V and J genes are TRBV9 and TRBJ2-7, with 11 bases matching TRBD2. Germline CDR1 SGDLS, CDR2 YYNGEE. V lost 4 bases and J lost 2; bases outside the gene matches: 8. This CDR3 region has 16 residues. The CDR3 spells CASSLGTSGFPYEQYF. The CDR3 bases are TGTGCCAGCAGCCTCGGGACTAGCGGATTCCCCTACGAGCAGTACTTC.

This chain links TRBV7-9 with TRBJ1-5; D not resolved. This CDR3 spans 13 amino acids. Trimming removed 0 bases at V and 6 bases at J, with 6 bases between. The V gene's germline CDR1 is SEHNR and CDR2 FQNEAQ (reference sequence). The chain's CDR3 is CASSLATGQPQHF. The CDR3 DNA is TGTGCCAGCAGCTTAGCTACTGGTCAGCCCCAGCATTTT.

The gene calls are TRBV28 and TRBJ1-5; D call uncertain. Germline lookup yields CDR1 MDHEN and CDR2 SYDVKM. V shed 4 bases and J shed 5 bases, with 6 bases lying between them. The CDR3 has 12 amino acids. The DNA of the CDR3 is TGTGCCAGCAGTTCCCTTGATCAGCCCCAGCATTTT. This gives the protein CASSSLDQPQHF.

This clone was counted only a few times. The chain employs TRBV6-6 and TRBJ1-4; 8 bases are a match to TRBD1. Unmatched junction bases numbered 8, after V lost 6 bases and J lost 8 bases. The CDR3 covers 14 residues. Per germline, CDR1 MNHNY and CDR2 SVGAGI (reference sequence). This CDR3 is CASRTDRGEEKLFF. In nucleotides, the CDR3 is TGTGCCAGCAGAACTGACAGGGGAGAAGAAAAACTGTTTTTT.

This clone was recorded once. The chain links TRBV4-3 to TRBJ1-4; no clear D gene. Germline CDR1 LGHNA, CDR2 YSLEER. V lost 1 base and J 6 bases, leaving 12 bases between the germline ends. The CDR3 is made up of 15 amino acids. CDR3 region: CASSQGVGRDEKLFF. CDR3 bases: TGCGCCAGCAGCCAAGGTGTGGGGAGGGATGAAAAACTGTTTTTT.

As regards this clone: The same CDR3 arises from other DNA sequences in this sample as well. The V call is TRBV28, the J call TRBJ2-7; TRBD1 matches 7 bases. V gave up 6 bases and J gave up 5 bases; unmatched junction bases: 4. The CDR3 is 12 residues long. Germline V CDR1 and CDR2: MDHEN, SYDVKM. The CDR3 is CASSSRGNEQYF. DNA of the CDR3: TGTGCCAGCAGCTCCAGGGGGAACGAGCAGTACTTC.

This chain links TRBV14 with TRBJ2-1, with 7 bases aligning to TRBD1. J gave up 0 bases and V 3 bases, and 11 bases lay outside the gene matches. Germline loops: CDR1 SGHDN, CDR2 FVKESK. The CDR3 sequence is 18 residues long. CDR3 sequence (DNA): TGTGCCAGCAGCCACTCCCTTACACAGGGGAGCTCCTACAATGAGCAGTTCTTC. This codes for CASSHSLTQGSSYNEQFF.

CDR3 region: CASSVAEGPTDTQYF. CDR3 sequence (DNA): TGTGCCAGCAGCGTAGCCGAGGGCCCCACAGATACGCAGTATTTT. V and J are TRBV9 and TRBJ2-3, with D maybe TRBD2 (5 bases). This CDR3 contains 15 residues. Germline CDR1 reads SGDLS; CDR2 reads YYNGEE. Trimming took off 0 bases at V and 2 bases at J, with 10 bases between the two ends.

As DNA, the CDR3 is TGTGCCTGGAGTGTCCAAGCCATGGAGCAGTACTTC. Translating gives CAWSVQAMEQYF. The chain joins TRBV30 to TRBJ2-7; D unclear. CDR3 length: 12 residues. Germline CDR1 and CDR2: GTSNPN and SVGIG (reference sequence). Trimming cost V 0 bases and J 7 bases, with 10 bases left between them.

This clone has just one count. This rearrangement joins TRBV4-1 to TRBJ1-1, with D possibly matching TRBD1 (5 bases). The CDR3 has 16 residues. Trimming left V 0 bases short and J 3 bases short, with 14 bases between. Germline V gene lookup returns CDR1 MGHRA and CDR2 YSYEKL. CDR3 loop: CASSQDTGGEDTEAFF. For the CDR3, the DNA is TGCGCCAGCAGCCAAGATACTGGGGGGGAGGACACTGAAGCTTTCTTT.

The gene calls are TRBV28 and TRBJ1-4; 8 nucleotides agree with TRBD1. Trimming cost V 5 bases and J 8 bases; bases outside gene matches: 1. CDR1 is MDHEN, CDR2 SYDVKM, per germline. This CDR3 spans 12 amino acids. CDR3: CASSRDREKLFF. The CDR3, as DNA: TGTGCCAGCAGTAGGGACAGGGAAAAACTGTTTTTT.

The chain links TRBV4-1 to TRBJ2-5; a weak D match, TRBD1 (6 bases). Trimming removed 0 bases from V and 1 base from J, with 15 bases in between. This CDR3 spans 17 amino acids. From germline, CDR1 is MGHRA and CDR2 YSYEKL. The CDR3 DNA reads TGCGCCAGCAGCCAAGATAGAGGGGCCAGGGGCCAAGAGACCCAGTACTTC. Its translation is CASSQDRGARGQETQYF.

The chain employs TRBV23-1 and TRBJ2-7; D might be TRBD2 (5 bases). TRBV23-1 is filed as an ORF, its function uncertain. V dropped 3 bases and J dropped 3 bases, with 6 bases sitting between them. The CDR3 is 12 amino acids. CDR3 residues: CASSHEGYEQYF. DNA for the CDR3: TGCGCCAGCAGTCATGAGGGCTACGAGCAGTACTTC.

This rearrangement joins TRBV7-3 to TRBJ2-2; the D gene is possibly TRBD1 (6 bases). Germline V lookup: CDR1 SGHTA, CDR2 FQGTGA. This CDR3 is 15 amino acids long. Deletions cut 5 bases from V and 3 bases from J, with 13 bases between. The CDR3 DNA follows: TGTGCCAGCAGCCCTCAGGGGCCTGACACCGGGGAGCTGTTTTTT. Its translation is CASSPQGPDTGELFF.

This chain joins TRBV5-1 and TRBJ2-7; 7 nucleotides match TRBD1. The CDR3 sequence is 12 residues long. Germline values: CDR1 SGHRS, CDR2 YFSETQ. With 5 bases clipped from V and 2 bases from J, the junction kept 1 base outside the gene matches. The CDR3 sequence is CASRTGTYEQYF. As DNA, the CDR3 is TGCGCCAGCAGGACAGGGACCTACGAGCAGTACTTC.

The rearrangement links TRBV15 to TRBJ2-3; 7 nucleotides line up with TRBD2. The CDR3 is 15 residues long. V lost 8 bases, J lost 6 bases, and 14 bases stayed unmatched. CDR1 and CDR2 (germline): LNHNV, YYDKDF (reference sequence). This chain's CDR3 is CATLRGESDTDTQYF. CDR3 coding DNA: TGTGCCACCCTTCGGGGGGAGAGTGACACGGATACGCAGTATTTT.

The V call is TRBV9, the J call TRBJ1-2; D perhaps matches TRBD1 (6 bases). V lost 2 bases and J lost 2, with 13 bases in between. The CDR3 sequence is 15 residues long. Per the germline V gene, CDR1 is SGDLS and CDR2 is YYNGEE. The CDR3 nucleotides are TGTGCCAGCAGCGTTGGGGGCAGCAGGAACTATGGCTACACCTTC. Translation: CASSVGGSRNYGYTF.

V and J are TRBV6-5 and TRBJ1-5; weak D call: TRBD1 (5 bases). From germline, CDR1 is MNHEY and CDR2 SVGAGI. The V gene lost 8 bases and the J gene lost 3 bases, with 17 bases spanning the gap. The CDR3 totals 15 residues. The CDR3 here is CASREAGTSNQPQHF. CDR3 bases: TGTGCCAGCCGAGAGGCGGGGACTTCCAATCAGCCCCAGCATTTT.

This chain uses TRBV5-5 with TRBJ2-3; a weak D match, TRBD1 (6 bases). V was shortened by 0 bases and J by 6 bases, with 8 bases between the two germline ends. This CDR3 is built from 13 residues. Germline CDR1 is SGHKS and CDR2 is YYEKEE (reference sequence). CDR3 residues: CASSLGDIDTQYF. CDR3 DNA: TGTGCCAGCAGCTTGGGGGACATCGATACGCAGTATTTT.